These 25 T cell receptor beta chains were all obtained from the same sample, sequenced in a study of identical twins (dated by TCRdb to about 2016). Libraries were built with 5' RACE. Sequenced on an Illumina HiSeq 2000. The raw public data were reprocessed by TCRdb itself: fastp quality trimming at Q25, MiXCR clonotype calling, in-frame beta chains only. Merged by CDR3 protein, the rows form single entries marked with the most common genes and DNA. A total of 450,000 to 500,000 distinct CDR3 sequences appear in this sample, approximately 15% of them only once. The ten largest clones capture approximately 0.98% of the sample. These records were also assigned to another study, of yellow fever vaccine responses in identical twins.

The sample was CD4+ T cells sorted from blood. Receptors were obtained from a woman aged 18-29 years in good health.

This clonotype was detected a few times. The chain links TRBV4-3 to TRBJ2-7, with 10 positions matching TRBD2. V was clipped by 0 bases and J by 3 bases; unmatched bases: 8. Germline lookup yields CDR1 LGHNA and CDR2 YSLEER. CDR3 length: 17 amino acids. Here the CDR3 DNA reads TGCGCCAGCAGCCAAGAGGCTAGCGGGAGTCTGAACTACGAGCAGTACTTC. Protein product: CASSQEASGSLNYEQYF.

This clonotype occurred many times. V usage is TRBV28 and J usage is TRBJ1-2; D is unclear. Germline CDR1 MDHEN, CDR2 SYDVKM. The CDR3 sequence is 15 residues long. Trimming took 7 bases from V and 0 from J, leaving 15 bases between them. The CDR3 loop reads CASTDAAGANYGYTF. Written as DNA, the CDR3 is TGTGCCAGCACCGACGCGGCAGGAGCTAACTATGGCTACACCTTC.

This clonotype was seen more than once but under ten times. The chain carries TRBV5-6 and TRBJ2-3; TRBD2 agrees at 8 bases. The J segment lost 2 bases and the V segment lost 3 bases, leaving 8 bases of the junction unmatched. Per germline, CDR1 SGHDT and CDR2 YYEEEE. The CDR3 is 16 residues long. This CDR3 is CASSWTARGATDTQYF. In DNA form, the CDR3 reads TGTGCCAGCAGCTGGACGGCGCGGGGGGCCACAGATACGCAGTATTTT.

This sequence joins TRBV3-1 and TRBJ2-1; tentatively, D is TRBD1 (6 bases). Germline loops: CDR1 LGHDT, CDR2 YNNKEL (reference sequence). CDR3 size: 13 residues. Trimming shortened V by 6 bases and J by 7 bases, and 13 bases separated the two germline ends. The CDR3 DNA follows: TGTGCCAGCAGTTCATACAGGGATAATGAGCAGTTCTTC. This translates into CASSSYRDNEQFF.

This clonotype was found a few times. Here the CDR3 reads CASSLRGQGAPYEQYF. The CDR3 DNA reads TGTGCCAGCAGCTTAAGAGGACAGGGGGCCCCTTACGAGCAGTACTTC. The chain couples TRBV7-8 to TRBJ2-7; TRBD1 agrees at 11 bases. The CDR3 is 16 amino acids. CDR1 and CDR2 (germline): SGHVS, FQNEAQ. V trimming: 2 bases; J trimming: 4 bases; junction bases outside the gene matches: 7.

V and J are TRBV20-1 and TRBJ2-5; the D is unclear. Trimming took 0 bases from V and 3 from J, leaving 5 bases between them. The germline V gene encodes CDR1 DFQATT and CDR2 SNEGSKA (reference sequence). The CDR3 is 12 amino acids. CDR3: CSARESKETQYF. The CDR3 DNA follows: TGCAGTGCTAGAGAATCCAAAGAGACCCAGTACTTC.

This clonotype turned up a few times. This CDR3 reads CASSYHTPWTGENEKLFF. Written as DNA, the CDR3 is TGTGCCAGCAGTTACCATACCCCTTGGACAGGGGAGAATGAAAAACTGTTTTTT. This chain uses TRBV6-5 with TRBJ1-4; TRBD1 aligns across 9 bases. Per the germline V gene, CDR1 is MNHEY and CDR2 is SVGAGI. V gave up 2 bases and J gave up 5 bases; unmatched junction bases: 12. The CDR3 loop spans 18 amino acids.

This chain connects TRBV15 to TRBJ2-1; no firm D call. V lost 0 bases, J lost 5 bases, and 5 bases lay in between. The length of the CDR3 is 13 residues. Germline V gene data show CDR1 as LNHNV and CDR2 as YYDKDF (reference sequence). The CDR3 is CATSREIHNEQFF. The CDR3 DNA is TGTGCCACCAGCAGAGAAATCCACAATGAGCAGTTCTTC.

This chain uses TRBV12-3 or TRBV12-4 with TRBJ2-7, with D perhaps being TRBD1 or TRBD2 (5 bases each). CDR3 length equals 15 residues. The V end was cut by 4 bases, the J end by 6 bases, with 19 bases between. In nucleotides, the CDR3 is TGTGCCAGCAGTTCACCCTTCGGGACGAGTGGCGAGCAGTACTTC. As protein: CASSSPFGTSGEQYF.

In this sample, this clonotype turned up a few times. The junction departs from germline at one end; a sequencing error may be responsible. The CDR3 nucleotides are TGTGCTAGCAGCCAGGGGCCTACAGGGGAGCAGTACTTC. Protein sequence: CASSQGPTGEQYF. V usage is TRBV7-7 and J usage is TRBJ2-7; perhaps TRBD1 as D (6 bases). The germline V gene encodes CDR1 SSHAT and CDR2 FNYEAQ (reference sequence). The CDR3 length is 13 residues.

This clonotype was seen more than once but under ten times. This chain connects TRBV5-1 to TRBJ1-2, with D possibly TRBD1 on 6 matching bases. V lost 4 bases and J 4 bases, leaving 11 bases between the germline ends. CDR1 is SGHRS, CDR2 YFSETQ, per germline. This CDR3 comprises 13 residues. The CDR3 loop reads CASSSDRIYGYTF. The CDR3 DNA is TGCGCCAGCAGCAGCGACAGGATCTATGGCTACACCTTC.

Only a few counts were recorded for this clonotype. This chain connects TRBV7-2 to TRBJ1-2, with D tentatively TRBD1 (5 bases). V was cut by 0 bases and J by 2 bases, with 7 bases left in between. Germline V lookup: CDR1 SGHTA, CDR2 FQGNSA. The length of the CDR3 is 14 residues. Here the CDR3 reads CASSLATGNYGYTF. In nucleotides, the CDR3 is TGTGCCAGCAGCTTAGCAACAGGAAACTATGGCTACACCTTC.

This clonotype was seen at least ten times. This sequence joins TRBV7-8 and TRBJ1-1; D is possibly TRBD1 (6 bases). CDR3 length: 18 amino acids. V was cut by 2 bases and J by 0 bases, with 19 bases left in between. Germline V gives CDR1 SGHVS, CDR2 FQNEAQ. The CDR3 sequence: CASSLFRTAFSMNTEAFF. The DNA of the CDR3 is TGTGCCAGCAGCTTATTTAGGACAGCCTTTTCCATGAACACTGAAGCTTTCTTT.

The J gene is TRBJ2-1, the V gene TRBV28; weak D call: TRBD2 (7 bases). V was trimmed by 11 bases and J by 0 bases, leaving 11 bases between them. The CDR3 is 13 amino acids. Germline assignment: CDR1 MDHEN and CDR2 SYDVKM. DNA of the CDR3: TGTGCCGGAGGGGGGGACTCCTACAATGAGCAGTTCTTC. Amino acid sequence: CAGGGDSYNEQFF. The whole variable domain, filled in from reference TRBV28 and TRBJ2-1, reads DVKVTQSSRYLVKRTGEKVFLECVQDMDHENMFWYRQDPGLGLRLIYFSYDVKMKEKGDIPEGYSVSREKKERFSLILESASTNQTSMYLCAGGGDSYNEQFFGPGTRLTVL.

There are many counts of this clonotype. The chain carries TRBV29-1 and TRBJ2-1, with TRBD2 matching 12 bases. The V gene's germline CDR1 is SQVTM and CDR2 ANQGSEA. This CDR3 is built from 14 residues. V was clipped by 5 bases and J by 9 bases; unmatched bases: 8. CDR3 amino acids: CSVRTSGIRSEQFF. In DNA form, the CDR3 reads TGCAGCGTTCGGACTAGCGGGATTAGGAGTGAGCAGTTCTTC.

There are a few counts of this clonotype. The chain has TRBV2 and TRBJ2-1, with 8 positions matching TRBD1. Germline V lookup: CDR1 SNHLY, CDR2 FYNNEI. This CDR3 is 14 amino acids long. V was pared by 6 bases and J by 12 bases, with 13 bases of the junction left unmatched. CDR3 DNA: TGTGCCAGCAGGGGGACAGGTTACAATGTTGGGCAGTTCTTC. Encoded protein: CASRGTGYNVGQFF.

V gene TRBV24-1 combines with J gene TRBJ2-5, with 7 bases fitting TRBD2. Trimming at V came to 3 bases and at J to 4 bases, leaving 7 bases not matched to a gene. Germline V gene data show CDR1 as KGHDR and CDR2 as SFDVKD. This CDR3 is built from 15 residues. In DNA form, the CDR3 reads TGTGCCACCAGTGATCTTGGGAGGGATGGAGAGACCCAGTACTTC. Its translation: CATSDLGRDGETQYF.

The CDR3 is CASSQDAPGGSDTQYF. The CDR3 DNA reads TGTGCCAGCAGCCAAGATGCTCCCGGGGGCTCAGATACGCAGTATTTT. The rearrangement joins TRBV3-1 to TRBJ2-3; D may correspond to TRBD1 or TRBD2 (6 bases each). This CDR3 has 16 residues. Per the germline V gene, CDR1 is LGHDT and CDR2 is YNNKEL (reference sequence). V was trimmed by 0 bases and J by 4 bases, leaving 14 bases between them.

The chain carries TRBV12-3 or TRBV12-4 and TRBJ2-7, with TRBD2 matching 7 bases. There are 15 residues in the CDR3. Trimming cost V 3 bases and J 2 bases; bases outside gene matches: 7. This CDR3 is CASSFGVGGAYEQYF. The CDR3 nucleotides are TGTGCCAGCAGTTTCGGAGTTGGGGGGGCCTACGAGCAGTACTTC.

V and J are TRBV7-2 and TRBJ2-7, with D maybe TRBD2 (5 bases). CDR3 length equals 13 residues. Trimming removed 5 bases at V and 3 bases at J, with 11 bases between. Germline assignment: CDR1 SGHTA and CDR2 FQGNSA. The CDR3 nucleotides are TGTGCCAGCAGCGAGCGGAGGATCTACGAGCAGTACTTC. Its protein product is CASSERRIYEQYF.

This chain joins TRBV20-1 and TRBJ2-3; 10 bases line up with TRBD1. The V gene end was trimmed by 3 bases and the J gene end by 0 bases; junction bases not matched to a gene: 6. This CDR3 contains 16 residues. CDR1 is DFQATT, CDR2 SNEGSKA, per germline (reference sequence). The CDR3 bases are TGCAGTGCTAGCGGGACAGGGGAGTCTAGCACAGATACGCAGTATTTT. It yields the protein CSASGTGESSTDTQYF.

This clonotype was counted between two and nine times. A junction end diverges from the germline sequence, so it may reflect a read error. The rearrangement joins TRBV5-1 to TRBJ2-7; TRBD1 matches 9 bases. The CDR3 covers 16 residues. From germline, CDR1 is SGHRS and CDR2 YFSETQ. The CDR3 DNA is TGCGCCAGCAGATTGGGACAGGGAGAATTATTGTACGAGCAGTACTTC. Protein product: CASRLGQGELLYEQYF.

The rearrangement links TRBV28 to TRBJ2-7; a weak D match, TRBD2 (6 bases). Germline-derived CDR1 and CDR2 are MDHEN and SYDVKM. CDR3 length: 14 residues. With 6 bases removed from V and 7 bases from J, the gap between germline ends came to 19 bases. Here the CDR3 DNA reads TGTGCCAGCAGCACCCCGGGAGCTACGTCAGAGCAGTACTTC. Protein product: CASSTPGATSEQYF.

The rearrangement links TRBV12-3 or TRBV12-4 to TRBJ2-5, with 7 bases lining up with TRBD1. This CDR3 contains 16 residues. The V gene end was trimmed by 4 bases and the J gene end by 0 bases; junction bases not matched to a gene: 8. CDR3 DNA sequence: TGTGCCAGCAGTTCCTTGGGACAGCTGTACCAAGAGACCCAGTACTTC. Translating gives CASSSLGQLYQETQYF.

This clonotype was seen more than once but under ten times. The rearrangement links TRBV6-2 or TRBV6-3 to TRBJ2-7; 10 bases line up with TRBD1. The germline gives CDR1 MNHEY, CDR2 SVGEGT. V lost 6 bases to trimming and J lost 12 bases; unmatched junction nucleotides: 14. There are 14 residues in the CDR3. The CDR3 sequence: CASSALRGTGERYF. CDR3 DNA: TGTGCCAGCAGCGCACTACGAGGGACAGGGGAACGGTACTTC.